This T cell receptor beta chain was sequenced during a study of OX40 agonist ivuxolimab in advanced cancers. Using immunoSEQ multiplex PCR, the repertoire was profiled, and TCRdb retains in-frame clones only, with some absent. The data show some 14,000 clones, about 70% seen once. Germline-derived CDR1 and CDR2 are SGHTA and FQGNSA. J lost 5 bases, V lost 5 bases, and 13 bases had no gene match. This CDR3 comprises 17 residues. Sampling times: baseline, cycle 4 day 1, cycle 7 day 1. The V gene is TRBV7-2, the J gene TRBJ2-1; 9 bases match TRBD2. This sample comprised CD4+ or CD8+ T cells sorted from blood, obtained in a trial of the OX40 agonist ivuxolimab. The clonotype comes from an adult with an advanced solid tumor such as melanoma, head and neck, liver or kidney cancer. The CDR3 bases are TGTGCCAGCAGCGGAAGGACTAGCGCTTATATCAACAATGAGCAGTTCTTC. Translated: CASSGRTSAYINNEQFF.